Each of the 3 T cell receptor beta chains below was sequenced from the same sample in a study of blood T cell repertoires in COVID-19. Using immunoSEQ multiplex PCR, the repertoire was profiled, and TCRdb retains in-frame clones only, with some absent. The sample shows some 350,000 clones, approximately 84% of them seen only once. Source material: PBMCs or T cells enriched from blood (not recorded which). Receptor source: a woman aged 30 to 39 who had recovered from COVID-19.

CDR3 bases: TGTGCCAGCAGCCTATCTCGGGACAGGGGGAACGAGCAGTACTTC. As protein: CASSLSRDRGNEQYF. This chain links TRBV6-5 with TRBJ2-7, with TRBD1 matching over 11 bases. The ends lost 6 bases at V and 5 bases at J; junction bases unmatched: 9. The CDR3 totals 15 residues. Germline assignment: CDR1 MNHEY and CDR2 SVGAGI.

The rearrangement links TRBV27 to TRBJ2-3; 8 positions agree with TRBD2. The CDR3 extends over 15 amino acids. CDR1 and CDR2 from the germline V gene are MNHEY and SMNVEV (reference sequence). The V and J ends lost 3 bases and 2 bases, in that order; junction bases with no gene match: 4. The CDR3 region is CASSFGLAATDTQYF. The CDR3 coding sequence is TGTGCCAGCAGTTTCGGACTAGCAGCCACAGATACGCAGTATTTT.

The V call is TRBV7-9, the J call TRBJ1-4, with a possible D match to TRBD1 (6 bases). Looked up from germline, CDR1 is SEHNR and CDR2 is FQNEAQ (reference sequence). Trimming cost V 4 bases and J 5 bases, with 11 bases left between them. The CDR3 length is 14 residues. The CDR3 bases are TGTGCCAGCAGCTCAGACAGGATCAATGAAAAACTGTTTTTT. As protein: CASSSDRINEKLFF.